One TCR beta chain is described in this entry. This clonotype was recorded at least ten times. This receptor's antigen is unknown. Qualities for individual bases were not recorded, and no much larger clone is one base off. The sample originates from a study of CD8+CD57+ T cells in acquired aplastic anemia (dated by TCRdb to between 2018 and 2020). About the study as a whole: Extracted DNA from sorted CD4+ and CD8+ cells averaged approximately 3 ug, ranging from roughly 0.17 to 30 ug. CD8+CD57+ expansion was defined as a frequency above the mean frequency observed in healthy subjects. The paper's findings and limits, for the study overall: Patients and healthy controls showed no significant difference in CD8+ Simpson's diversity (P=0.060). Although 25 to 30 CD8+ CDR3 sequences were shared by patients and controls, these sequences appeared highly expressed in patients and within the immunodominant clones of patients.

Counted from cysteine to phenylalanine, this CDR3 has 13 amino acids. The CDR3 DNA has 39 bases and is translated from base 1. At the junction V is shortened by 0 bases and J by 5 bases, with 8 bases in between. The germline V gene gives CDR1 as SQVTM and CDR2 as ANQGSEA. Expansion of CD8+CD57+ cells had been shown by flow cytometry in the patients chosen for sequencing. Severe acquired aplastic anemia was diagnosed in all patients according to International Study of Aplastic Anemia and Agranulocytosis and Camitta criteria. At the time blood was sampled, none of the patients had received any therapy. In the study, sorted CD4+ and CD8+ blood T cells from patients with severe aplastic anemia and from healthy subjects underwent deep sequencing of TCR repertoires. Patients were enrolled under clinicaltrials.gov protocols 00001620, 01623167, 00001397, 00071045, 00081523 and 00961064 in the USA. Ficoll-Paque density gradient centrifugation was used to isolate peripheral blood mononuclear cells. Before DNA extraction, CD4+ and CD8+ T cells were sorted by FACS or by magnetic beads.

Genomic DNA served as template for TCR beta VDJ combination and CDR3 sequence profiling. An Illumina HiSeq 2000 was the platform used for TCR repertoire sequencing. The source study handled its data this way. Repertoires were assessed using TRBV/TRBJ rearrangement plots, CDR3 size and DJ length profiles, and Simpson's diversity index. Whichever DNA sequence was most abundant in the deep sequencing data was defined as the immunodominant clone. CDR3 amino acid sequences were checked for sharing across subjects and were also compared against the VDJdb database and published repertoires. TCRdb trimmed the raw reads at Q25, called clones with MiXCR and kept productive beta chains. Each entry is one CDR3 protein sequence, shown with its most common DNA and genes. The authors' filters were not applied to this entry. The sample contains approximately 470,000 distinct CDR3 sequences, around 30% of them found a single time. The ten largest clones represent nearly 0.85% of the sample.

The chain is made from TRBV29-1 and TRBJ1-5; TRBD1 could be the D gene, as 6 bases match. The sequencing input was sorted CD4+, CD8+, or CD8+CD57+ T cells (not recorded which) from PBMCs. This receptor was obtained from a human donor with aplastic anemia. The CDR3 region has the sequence CSVEENRDQPQHF. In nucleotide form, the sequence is TGCAGCGTTGAAGAAAACAGGGATCAGCCCCAGCATTTT.